This TCR beta chain originates from a study of Graves' ophthalmopathy and Graves' hyperthyroidism listed by TCRdb under 2018. Turning to the overall study: A patient counted as having stable hyperthyroidism if there was no progression to ophthalmopathy within 18 months of follow-up. The study used signatures of the TCR beta repertoire to tell Graves' ophthalmopathy apart from Graves' hyperthyroidism and to predict which patients would progress to ophthalmopathy. In total, 135 blood samples were TCR-sequenced: 40 to 45 ophthalmopathy, 80 or so hyperthyroidism and some 17 hyperthyroidism-to-ophthalmopathy patients. To explore V-J signatures that distinguish ophthalmopathy from hyperthyroidism, a discovery set of 100 patients was enrolled, made up of 43 with ophthalmopathy and roughly 55 with stable hyperthyroidism. The independent validation cohort included about 19 hyperthyroidism patients plus 17 patients who later progressed from hyperthyroidism to ophthalmopathy. In over 5 hyperthyroidism patients, the T-cell repertoire of thyroid tissue was compared with the T-cell repertoire of blood. After sampling, hyperthyroidism patients received methimazole starting at 30 mg daily, and ophthalmopathy patients received high-dose intravenous methylprednisolone.

The hyperthyroidism patients were 18 to 65 years old and newly diagnosed, with a disease duration of less than 2 months. Patients with other autoimmune diseases, uncontrolled infections, pregnancy or lactation were excluded from the study. Diagnosis was based on clinical symptoms, serum thyroxine, TRAb, thyroid ultrasound and orbital computed tomography. Trizol reagent was used to extract the total RNA, and its quality was then checked on an Agilent 2100 Bioanalyzer. At the junction V is shortened by 4 bases and J by 5 bases; bases outside the gene matches: 6. The CDR3 runs 15 amino acids, cysteine and phenylalanine included. Only the CDR3 DNA is retained, 45 bases long and in frame from the first base. Per the germline V gene, SNHLY is the CDR1 and FYNNEI is the CDR2. This clonotype was recorded a few times. Its specific antigen is unknown. It has no much larger one-base neighbor in the sample; base qualities were not kept.

Findings and caveats that apply to the study as a whole: No statistical method was used to set the sample size in advance, and the investigators knew which group each participant was assigned to. Most expanded thyroid clonotypes with frequency above 0.001 were also detected in blood, suggesting blood repertoires may reflect the thyroid immune response. In validation, the model predicted ophthalmopathy progression with 55% to 71% sensitivity and approximately 75% specificity; roughly 12 predicted patients were CT-confirmed with GO in a median of approximately 6.5 months. Ophthalmopathy was separated from stable hyperthyroidism by the 13-signature model with around 89% sensitivity and about 81% specificity in cross-validation and with 80%/75% in the test set.

TCR beta CDR3 regions were amplified from RNA transcripts for repertoire sequencing. The first round was an RT-PCR using HTBI primers with the Qiagen OneStep RT-PCR kit, and this first round was followed by a second-round multiplex PCR, then size selection and purification. The libraries underwent paired-end sequencing with 100 bp reads on an Illumina HiSeq2000. On the authors' methods: SOAPnuke was used to process the reads, throwing out any read that had adapters, had uncalled bases, had a mean Phred below 15, or lacked an exact constant-primer or identifier match. COPE v1.2.5 was used to merge the high-quality paired reads. Unique nucleotide sequences were defined as clonotypes and aligned to IMGT TRB V, D and J references using MiTCR v1.1. Only V-J combinations with frequency above 0.0001 were analysed, covering 99% to 99.2% of repertoires. For each V-J combination, a TCR clonal expansion and chaos score was defined as the ratio of F50 clonal expansion to chaos observed in the TCRdist matrix. Features were reduced by Welch's t-statistics and random forest to around 13 V-J combinations, which fed a naive Bayes classifier. The Morisita-Horn index was used to measure how similar the thyroid and blood repertoires were. TCRdb reprocessed the public reads (quality trimming at Q25 with fastp, clone calling with MiXCR) and kept in-frame beta chains. Every entry covers one CDR3 protein and lists the most common genes and DNA from its rows. For this entry, the V and J calls and clone size follow TCRdb and not the study's own pipeline. In this sample the table shows a few hundred thousand distinct CDR3 sequences, less than 45% of which occur a single time. The ten largest clones take up about 4% of the sample.

The TCR comes from an adult man with Graves' hyperthyroidism. The sequence is built from TRBV2 and TRBJ2-1, with 9 bases matching TRBD2. Sequencing was carried out using peripheral blood or thyroid tissue (not recorded which). The CDR3 reads CASSVSLAGNNEQFF. The DNA sequence reads TGTGCCAGCAGTGTAAGTCTAGCGGGAAACAATGAGCAGTTCTTC.